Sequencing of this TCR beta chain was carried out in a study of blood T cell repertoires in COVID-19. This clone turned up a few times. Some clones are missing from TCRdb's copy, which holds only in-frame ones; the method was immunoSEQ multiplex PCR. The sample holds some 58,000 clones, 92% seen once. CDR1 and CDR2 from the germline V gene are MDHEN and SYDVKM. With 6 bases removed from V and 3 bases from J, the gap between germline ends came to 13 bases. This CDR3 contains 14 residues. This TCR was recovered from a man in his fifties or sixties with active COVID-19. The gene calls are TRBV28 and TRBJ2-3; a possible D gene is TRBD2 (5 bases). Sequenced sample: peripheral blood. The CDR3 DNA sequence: TGTGCCAGCAGCCGCCTTGGAGGTACAGATACGCAGTATTTT. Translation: CASSRLGGTDTQYF.